The source of this T cell receptor (beta chain) is a study of blood T cell repertoires in COVID-19 (dated by TCRdb to 2018 to 2020). Regarding the research as a whole: Samples from collaborators originated in the United States, Italy and Spain and spanned both the acute and convalescent phases of COVID-19. Deeply sampled blood TCRbeta repertoires from subjects exposed to, actively infected with, or recovered from COVID-19 were included in the dataset. Where HLA class I and class II types were available, the types were taken from metadata supplied by the sample provider, not from assay-based typing. The prospective study material was composed of cDNA or gDNA derived from T cells, B-cell-depleted T cells, or PBMCs. A de-identified subject ID, COVID-19 status, age in years and sex were almost always included in the sample metadata. The repertoires were released in a freely available public database intended as a resource for research on the immune response to SARS-CoV-2. The samples were drawn from the first 160 participants of the ongoing ImmuneRACE study and from 950 to 1,500 subjects provided by 6 global collaborators. Points the paper makes about the study in general: The quantity of clinical and demographic metadata differed by source and by participant and was supplied without curation.

TCRbeta CDR3 regions were amplified from genomic DNA by means of the immunoSEQ Assay, a bias-controlled multiplex PCR. As for the original processing: The number of nucleated cells in each sample was estimated from the amplification of reference gene primers within the assay. To quantify the absolute abundance of each unique TCRbeta CDR3 rearrangement, sequence reads were collapsed and filtered. For each sample, productive Simpson clonality was calculated as the square root of Simpson's diversity index across productive rearrangements. Drawn from immuneACCESS, this table holds only the in-frame rearrangements with V and J called that TCRdb kept. Clones are partly lost; checked studies trace under half to an unresolved V gene and leave the rest unexplained. V, J and clone size derive from that table, while D and trimming were established from the DNA sequence. The sample table holds about 150,000 clones, of which 80% were seen once. Clones ranked in the top ten supply 0.45% to 0.6% of the sample.

Whole blood was collected in K2EDTA tubes by collaborating institutions according to the institutions' own protocols. For TCRbeta analysis, collaborators shipped samples in one of three forms: frozen whole blood, isolated PBMCs, or DNA extracted from either of those sample types. As regards this clone: Which antigen it targets is not known. Within one base of it there is no much larger clone, and no base qualities were kept.

Per the germline V gene (reference sequence), LGHDT is the CDR1 and YNNKEL is the CDR2. The CDR3 numbers 15 residues from cysteine through phenylalanine. Only the CDR3 region is kept as DNA, spanning 45 bases read in frame from base 1. V is cut back by 1 base and J by 9 bases, with 4 bases in the junction unmatched. This TCR was sampled from a man between 60 and 75 years old with acute or convalescent COVID-19. Sequencing was performed on peripheral blood. In this chain, TRBV3-1 (or the pseudogene TRBV3-2) is recombined with TRBJ2-2; 11 middle bases align to TRBD2. The DNA reads as follows: TGTGCCAGCAGCCAAGGCCTAGCGGGGGGTAGGGAGCTGTTTTTT. Translated, this is CASSQGLAGGRELFF.